Shown below are 5 T cell receptor beta chains from a single sample sequenced in a study of T cells in Graves' hyperthyroidism and ophthalmopathy. The TCR beta CDR3 regions underwent amplification using RNA transcripts as the source. An initial round of RT-PCR targeting the TCR CDR3 relied on the HTBI primer set. MiXCR, run by TCRdb on the multiplex PCR reads, gives a single entry per CDR3 protein. The profile covers 650,000 to 800,000 distinct CDR3 sequences, with over 40% appearing a single time and about 7.7% taken by the ten largest. Sample: peripheral blood or thyroid tissue (not recorded which). The source of these receptors is an adult man with Graves' disease, either hyperthyroidism or ophthalmopathy (not recorded which).

This clonotype was seen ten or more times. The V gene is TRBV7-8, the J gene TRBJ1-6; D unclear. Trimming cost V 6 bases and J 9 bases, with 12 bases left between them. The CDR3 is 13 residues long. Germline values: CDR1 SGHVS, CDR2 FQNEAQ. The CDR3 DNA follows: TGTGCCAGCAGTTCGGGCGTAGGTTCACCCCTCCACTTT. As protein: CASSSGVGSPLHF.

The chain couples TRBV7-2 to TRBJ2-7; TRBD1 aligns across 7 bases. The last part of the DNA fits TRBJ2-5 better; the J call may be wrong. Per germline, CDR1 SGHTA and CDR2 FQGNSA. The CDR3 runs to 17 residues. CDR3 region: CASSLVGPRQGQETQYF. CDR3 bases: TGTGCCAGCAGCTTAGTTGGACCGAGACAGGGTCAAGAGACCCAGTACTTC.

This sequence joins TRBV2 and TRBJ2-7; D unresolved. Germline-derived CDR1 and CDR2 are SNHLY and FYNNEI. The CDR3 is made up of 13 amino acids. The V end was cut by 0 bases, the J end by 5 bases, with 8 bases between. The CDR3 DNA follows: TGTGCCAGCAGTGAAGCGATCATCCACGAGCAGTACTTC. This encodes CASSEAIIHEQYF. Full variable domain (outside the CDR3, taken from reference TRBV2 and TRBJ2-7): EPEVTQTPSHQVTQMGQEVILRCVPISNHLYFYWYRQILGQKVEFLVSFYNNEISEKSEIFDDQFSVERPDGSNFTLKIRSTKLEDSAMYFCASSEAIIHEQYFGPGTRLTVT.

There are many counts of this clonotype. V is TRBV7-9 and J is TRBJ1-2; 7 bases are a match to TRBD1. Trimming removed 6 bases from V and 7 bases from J; junction bases left unmatched: 11. Germline CDR1 is SEHNR and CDR2 is FQNEAQ (reference sequence). CDR3 length: 14 amino acids. The CDR3: CASSGYRQGLGYTF. In nucleotides, the CDR3 is TGTGCCAGCAGTGGGTACCGACAGGGCCTTGGCTACACCTTC.

To note about this clonotype: The junction and the germline gene differ at one end; a read error may be behind it. Here the CDR3 DNA reads TGTGCCAGCAGGCCCACGCCGGGACAGGGGGCCCAAAAGACCCAGTACTTC. Encoded protein: CASRPTPGQGAQKTQYF. This rearrangement joins TRBV7-9 to TRBJ2-5, with 12 bases lining up with TRBD1. Germline V gives CDR1 SEHNR, CDR2 FQNEAQ (reference sequence). The CDR3 loop spans 17 amino acids.